The 5 T cell receptor beta chains listed next were all sequenced from one sample in a study of T cell clones after liver transplantation. The protocol was immunoSEQ multiplex PCR, while the TCRdb copy is restricted to in-frame clones and leaves out a portion. The sample gives about 75,000 clones, approximately 81% of which show up once; less than 2.5% is in the top ten. This specimen consisted of CD4+ T cells from blood, obtained 48 months after liver transplant. The receptors here all came from a human patient who received a liver transplant. Some T cells may originate from the graft donor.

The rearrangement links TRBV2 to TRBJ2-2; D gene unclear. CDR3 length equals 14 residues. V lost 6 bases to trimming and J lost 2 bases, with 10 bases between them. Germline CDR1 is SNHLY and CDR2 is FYNNEI. CDR3 sequence (DNA): TGTGCCAGCAGCCCTGTATATAACACCGGGGAGCTGTTTTTT. Translating it yields CASSPVYNTGELFF.

The chain links TRBV11-2 to TRBJ2-3; D gene uncertain. Trimming cost V 5 bases and J 0 bases, with 12 bases left between them. Germline V gene data show CDR1 as SGHAT and CDR2 as FQNNGV. CDR3 size: 15 residues. The CDR3 region has the DNA TGTGCCAGCAGCCATCAGACGCATAGCACAGATACGCAGTATTTT. Its protein is CASSHQTHSTDTQYF.

The chain has TRBV19 and TRBJ1-4; 7 bases map to TRBD1. The CDR3 extends over 14 amino acids. V was clipped by 6 bases and J by 3 bases; unmatched bases: 4. The germline gives CDR1 LNHDA, CDR2 SQIVND (reference sequence). The CDR3 sequence is CASRPGQSNEKLFF. CDR3 DNA: TGTGCCAGTAGGCCGGGACAGTCTAATGAAAAACTGTTTTTT.

The V call is TRBV29-1, the J call TRBJ1-2; TRBD1 is a possible D gene (6 bases). Germline V lookup: CDR1 SQVTM, CDR2 ANQGSEA. The CDR3 has 15 residues. Trimming took 3 bases from V and 0 from J, leaving 14 bases between them. CDR3 sequence: CSVERGGGSNYGYTF. CDR3 DNA sequence: TGCAGCGTTGAGAGGGGGGGCGGATCTAACTATGGCTACACCTTC.

The rearrangement joins TRBV6-5 to TRBJ1-6; TRBD1 aligns across 9 bases. Germline CDR1 is MNHEY and CDR2 is SVGAGI. The CDR3 is 14 amino acids. With V trimmed by 7 bases and J by 10 bases, 8 bases remained unmatched. The CDR3 is CASKTGTGNSPLHF. For the CDR3, the DNA is TGTGCCAGCAAAACCGGGACAGGGAACTCACCCCTCCACTTT.